This T cell receptor beta chain was found in a study of blood T cell repertoires in COVID-19. Study information: From T cells, B-cell-depleted T cells, or PBMCs came the material, which was cDNA or gDNA.

The assay was immunoSEQ multiplex PCR, and TCRdb's table has in-frame clones only and misses some. In the table there are about 250,000 clones, 80% to 90% of which are singletons. Sample: PBMCs or T cells enriched from blood (not recorded which). The clonotype comes from a woman aged 25 to 39 who had recovered from COVID-19.

The CDR3 region is CASRAGTGSAYEQYF. CDR3 sequence (DNA): TGTGCCAGCAGGGCCGGGACAGGTAGCGCCTACGAGCAGTACTTC. The chain combines TRBV28 with TRBJ2-7, with 8 bases identical to TRBD1. The CDR3 is made up of 15 amino acids. With 6 bases clipped from V and 2 bases from J, the junction kept 9 bases outside the gene matches. From germline, CDR1 is MDHEN and CDR2 SYDVKM.